Listed below are T cell receptor beta chains from one sample, sequenced in a study of T cell responses to AZD1222 COVID-19 vaccine. Assay: immunoSEQ multiplex PCR; the TCRdb copy retains only in-frame clones and omits some. The sample holds over 25,000 clones, roughly 90% seen once. The sequenced sample was peripheral blood, obtained 28 days after the second AZD1222 dose. The receptors were sampled from an adult who received the AZD1222 COVID-19 vaccine. The CDR3 runs from the conserved cysteine through the conserved F or W. D genes are given only for firm matches. Part of the rows lack a size; the others show once, few, many or a class for expanded clones.

clone_size d_call j_call v_call cdr3_nt cdr3_aa
. . TRBJ1-5 TRBV7-9 TGTGCCAGCAGCCCTCCTGGCCAGGGGAGTCAGCCCCAGCATTTT CASSPPGQGSQPQHF
. . TRBJ1-1 TRBV25-1 TGTGCCAGCAGTGAGGGCCCCCGATCTGGCACTGAAGCTTTCTTT CASSEGPRSGTEAFF
. . TRBJ2-5 TRBV19 TGTGCCAGTAGCCCTAGCGCTCAAGAGACCCAGTACTTC CASSPSAQETQYF
. TRBD2 TRBJ2-5 TRBV19 TGTGCCAGTAGACTAGCGGGAGAGACCCAGTACTTC CASRLAGETQYF
. . TRBJ2-2 TRBV6-2/TRBV6-3 TGTGCCAGCAGTTACGTCAGCATGAACACCGGGGAGCTGTTTTTT CASSYVSMNTGELFF
. . TRBJ2-1 TRBV29-1 TGCAGCGTTGGGGCGGGCTCCTACAATGAGCAGTTCTTC CSVGAGSYNEQFF
. TRBD1 TRBJ1-1 TRBV6-6 TGTGCCAGCAGACCGGGACAGGTGAACACTGAAGCTTTCTTT CASRPGQVNTEAFF
. . TRBJ1-4 TRBV28 TGTGCCAGCAGTTTAAGCTCAACTAATGAAAAACTGTTTTTT CASSLSSTNEKLFF
once TRBD2 TRBJ2-1 TRBV30 TGTGCCTGGATAACCCAAACTGGAGGACTAGGGATACAATCCTCCTACAATGAGCAGTTCTTC CAWITQTGGLGIQSSYNEQFF
. TRBD2 TRBJ2-1 TRBV28 TGTGCCAGCAGAACCGGGACTACCTACAATGAGCAGTTCTTC CASRTGTTYNEQFF
. TRBD2 TRBJ2-7 TRBV4-1 TGCGCCAGCAGCCAAGATCGCGATAGCGGGAGCTTTTACGAGCAGTACTTC CASSQDRDSGSFYEQYF
. . TRBJ2-7 TRBV25-1 TGTGCCAGCGGAACGACAGGACTAGAGTACGAGCAGTACTTC CASGTTGLEYEQYF
once . TRBJ1-5 TRBV27 TGTGCCAGCACCCGGGCAGGTCAGCCCCAGCATTTT CASTRAGQPQHF
. . TRBJ1-5 TRBV27 TGTGCCAGCAGTTTATTTTGGGTAGGACTAGACAATCAGCCCCAGCATTTT CASSLFWVGLDNQPQHF
. TRBD2 TRBJ2-5 TRBV23-1 TGCGCCAGCAGTCCCCAAGTGGGACTACAAGAGACCCAGTACTTC CASSPQVGLQETQYF
. . TRBJ2-7 TRBV18 TGTGCCAGCTCACCTTTCCAGGGGAGAAACGAGCAGTACTTC CASSPFQGRNEQYF
once TRBD2 TRBJ2-1 TRBV5-1 TGCGCCAGCAGCACCAGCGGGAGCTCCTACAATGAGCAGTTCTTC CASSTSGSSYNEQFF